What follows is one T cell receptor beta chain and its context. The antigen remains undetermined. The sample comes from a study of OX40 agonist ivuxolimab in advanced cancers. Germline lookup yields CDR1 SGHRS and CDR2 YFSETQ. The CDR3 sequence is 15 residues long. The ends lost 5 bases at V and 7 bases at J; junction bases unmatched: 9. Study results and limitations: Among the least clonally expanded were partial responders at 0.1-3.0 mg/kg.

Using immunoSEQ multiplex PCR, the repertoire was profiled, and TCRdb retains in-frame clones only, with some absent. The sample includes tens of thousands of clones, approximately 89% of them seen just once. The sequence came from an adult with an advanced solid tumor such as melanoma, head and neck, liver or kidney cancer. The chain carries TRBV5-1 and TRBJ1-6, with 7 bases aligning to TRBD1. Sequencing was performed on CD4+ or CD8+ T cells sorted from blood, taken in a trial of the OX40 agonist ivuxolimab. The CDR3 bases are TGCGCCAGCAGTAATATGACAGGGTTAAATTCACCCCTCCACTTT. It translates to CASSNMTGLNSPLHF.